This T cell receptor (beta chain) was identified in a study of shared T cell receptors in the human thymus. Only one count was recorded for this clone. TCRdb's copy holds only in-frame clones and misses some; the assay was immunoSEQ multiplex PCR. The sample holds roughly 500,000 clones, around 78% seen once. The germline gives CDR1 ENHRY, CDR2 SYGVKD. The CDR3 is made up of 17 amino acids. V was cut by 0 bases and J by 0 bases, with 12 bases left in between. These data were also reused for a study on human thymus T cells. Turning to that study: Donation was from healthy Finnish infants who were having corrective surgery that addressed congenital heart defects. Resections from corrective heart surgery supplied the thymus tissue. Thymic as well as blood repertoires seemed to favor certain V and J genes unevenly.

V and J are TRBV10-3 and TRBJ1-5, with D perhaps matching TRBD1 (6 bases). Material: thymocytes. The clonotype originates from a boy under two years old with a congenital heart defect. This CDR3 reads CAISESGGASSNQPQHF. The DNA for the CDR3 is TGTGCCATCAGTGAGTCGGGGGGGGCGTCTAGCAATCAGCCCCAGCATTTT.